This T cell receptor (beta chain) was identified in a study of blood T cell repertoires in COVID-19. The overall study: COVID-19 samples, acute and convalescent, were from the United States, Italy and Spain. Sample material is recorded as cDNA or gDNA derived from T cells, B-cell-depleted T cells, or PBMCs.

In the source study's methods: Reference gene primer amplification gave nucleated cell count estimates. Assay: immunoSEQ multiplex PCR; the TCRdb copy retains only in-frame clones and omits some. Clone size and V and J calls were adopted from that table, with D and trimming inferred from the DNA. The table has approximately 70,000 clones, 76% seen once. It was during active infection that Seattle patients were enrolled and then longitudinally followed. The CDR3 runs to 15 residues. Germline assignment: CDR1 MNHEY and CDR2 SVGAGI. After removal of 4 bases from V and 5 bases from J, the junction contained 6 bases not matched to a gene.

The sequencing sample was made of peripheral blood. The TCR sequence derives from a man aged 55 to 70 with COVID-19, enrolled during active disease. V usage is TRBV6-5 and J usage is TRBJ2-1; TRBD2 aligns across 9 bases. CDR3 protein: CASSFLIAGDNEQFF. The CDR3 DNA sequence: TGTGCCAGCAGTTTCCTCATAGCGGGAGACAATGAGCAGTTCTTC.